This TCR beta chain is from a study of spatial heterogeneity in lung cancer. Overall study context: Beta-chain sequences consistently outnumbered alpha-chain sequences in detection. The study observed each unique TCR and UMI combination more than ten times on average in raw reads.

On each TCR cDNA molecule, a unique molecular identifier was present. TCRdb used MiXCR to reprocess the 5' RACE reads, holding one entry per CDR3 protein. The sample holds around 4,000 distinct CDR3 sequences, about 9.1% seen once. The V gene's germline CDR1 is SGHRS and CDR2 YFSETQ. The CDR3 covers 14 residues. V shed 4 bases and J shed 0 bases, with 10 bases lying between them. This clonotype is medium-sized within its sample. Specified time point: sample taken at primary tumor resection. Donation came from 70 or so patients with untreated early-stage non-small cell lung cancer. The material sequenced was normal lung tissue next to the tumor, taken at surgery. The TCR originated in a female donor with early-stage non-small cell lung cancer. The chain uses TRBV5-1 and TRBJ1-1; D may be TRBD1 (5 bases). CDR3 nucleotides: TGCGCCAGCAGCAGAGGGACGGTGAACACTGAAGCTTTCTTT. This gives the protein CASSRGTVNTEAFF.